Sequencing of this TCR beta chain was carried out in a study of shared clonotypes between healthy human individuals. Study results and caveats: Researchers found naive subsets generally carried larger estimated richness than memory subsets.

The protocol was immunoSEQ multiplex PCR, while the TCRdb copy is restricted to in-frame clones and leaves out a portion. Here the sample spans more than 900,000 clones, roughly 74% being singletons. Of note for this clone: The antigen remains undetermined.

This CDR3 has 15 residues. The ends were cut back, 1 base at V and 2 bases at J, with 9 bases in the middle. Germline assignment: CDR1 MGHRA and CDR2 YSYEKL. Investigators divided CD4+ cells into CD45RA+ naive and CD45RA-negative memory subsets. The chain uses TRBV4-1 and TRBJ1-3, with D perhaps TRBD1 (6 bases). Sequencing was carried out using memory CD4+ T cells from PBMCs. Subset indicated: CD45RA-negative fraction. The clonotype was recovered from a man between 18 and 35 years old in good health. Some clones in this sample may be carry-over from other donors' samples. CDR3 in amino acids: CASSQGQGPGNTIYF. The CDR3, as DNA: TGCGCCAGCAGCCAAGGTCAGGGGCCTGGAAACACCATATATTTT.